This T cell receptor (beta chain) was recorded in a study of T cell responses to AZD1222 COVID-19 vaccine. Study-level information: Recipients boosted at about 4 weeks or about 12 weeks are pooled. Study-wide findings and caveats: Just a handful of AZD1222 recipients were seropositive at baseline. As reported, nearly half of all spike-specific TCRs target variant regions that are unmutated.

Turning to this clone: Its antigen is not known.

Trimming shortened V by 4 bases and J by 1 base, and 10 bases separated the two germline ends. The germline CDR1 and CDR2 sequences are MGHRA and YSYEKL. The CDR3 covers 14 residues. TCRdb's table, derived via immunoSEQ multiplex PCR, lists solely in-frame clones and lacks some. Of 170,000 or so clones listed, 90% are singletons. The chain combines TRBV4-1 with TRBJ1-1; D perhaps matches TRBD1 (5 bases). This TCR was recovered from an adult in good health. This specimen was peripheral blood, taken on day 0 of AZD1222 vaccination. DNA for the CDR3: TGCGCCAGCAGCCGGGGCACCTGGAACACTGAAGCTTTCTTT. This translates into CASSRGTWNTEAFF.